Included here is one TCR beta chain sequence, with context. Its target is not known. Its ends do not fully match the called genes, so a read error is possible. PCR was run on genomic DNA. Multiplex PCR with 30 forward and 13 reverse primers amplified the TCR beta CDR3. A single record per CDR3 protein comes from TCRdb applying MiXCR to the multiplex PCR reads. The sample has under 300,000 distinct CDR3 sequences, approximately 50% seen once. The sample comes from a study of type 1 and type 2 diabetes patients. The wider study: Magnetic bead positive selection isolated CD4+ or CD8+ T cells from PBMCs.

Study results and limitations: Some T1D-only expanded clones might appear in more T2D or control samples. Groups were not age- or gender-matched, which may bias interpretation.

The receptor's source is a man younger than 30 with type 2 diabetes. The source material was peripheral blood mononuclear cells (PBMCs).

The chain's CDR3 is CASSLSTGRNGETQYF. The DNA of the CDR3 is TGTGCTAGCAGCTTATCAACCGGTAGAAATGGCGAGACCCAGTACTTC. The rearrangement uses TRBV7-7 and TRBJ2-5, with D uncertain. The V gene's germline CDR1 is SSHAT and CDR2 FNYEAQ (reference sequence). The CDR3 has 16 residues.